This TCR beta chain was sequenced in a study of cytomegalovirus exposure and HLA in healthy donors. About the study: Previous work identified some 120 million unique TCR beta sequences from about 179 million T cells.

This clone was observed a single time. The antigen is not known. Overall study findings and caveats: DRB1 showed the most TCR associations and HLA-C the fewest in a later analysis, as rates varied by HLA locus. Segments of the TCR beta V type were, in most cases, productive about 87% or about 30% of the time in an earlier analysis. Roughly uniform depth of sequencing across donors was assumed in presence/absence analyses.

PCR amplification relied on 60 Vbeta primers (plus 13 Jbeta primers). The table came from immunoSEQ multiplex PCR; TCRdb's copy has only in-frame clones and leaves some out. Here the sample spans approximately 150,000 clones, nearly 70% being singletons. Germline assignment: CDR1 SGHVS and CDR2 FQNEAQ. The length of the CDR3 is 15 residues. Unmatched junction bases numbered 2, after V lost 3 bases and J lost 4 bases. The TCR originated in a man aged 25 to 45 in good health and CMV-seropositive. The chain combines TRBV7-8 with TRBJ1-6; 8 bases fit TRBD1. The sample taken for sequencing was PBMCs. The CDR3 reads CASSLGTGYNSPLHF. The CDR3 DNA is TGTGCCAGCAGCTTGGGGACAGGATATAATTCACCCCTCCACTTT.